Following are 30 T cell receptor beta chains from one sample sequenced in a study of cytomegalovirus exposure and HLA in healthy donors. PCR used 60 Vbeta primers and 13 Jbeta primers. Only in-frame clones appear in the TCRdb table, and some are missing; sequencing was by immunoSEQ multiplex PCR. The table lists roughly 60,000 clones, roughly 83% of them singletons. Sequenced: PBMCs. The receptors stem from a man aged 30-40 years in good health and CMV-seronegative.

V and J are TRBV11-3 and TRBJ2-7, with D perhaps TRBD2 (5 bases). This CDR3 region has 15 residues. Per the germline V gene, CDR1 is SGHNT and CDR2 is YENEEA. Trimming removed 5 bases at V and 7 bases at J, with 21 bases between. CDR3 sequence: CASSPKGAVVGEQYF. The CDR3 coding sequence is TGTGCCAGCAGCCCTAAGGGAGCTGTCGTGGGGGAGCAGTACTTC.

The CDR3 DNA is TGTGCCAGCATTGGACACCTTATGAACACTGAAGCTTTCTTT. Translated: CASIGHLMNTEAFF. The chain carries TRBV6-5 and TRBJ1-1; D might be TRBD1 (5 bases). This CDR3 has 14 residues. V was cut by 7 bases and J by 0 bases, with 12 bases left in between. In germline, CDR1 is MNHEY, CDR2 SVGAGI.

The CDR3 DNA is TGCGCCAGCAGCTCCCCCCGACAGGGACGATCAGCCGCTTACAATGAGCAGTTCTTC. Its protein is CASSSPRQGRSAAYNEQFF. This rearrangement joins TRBV4-1 to TRBJ2-1; TRBD1 aligns across 7 bases. Losses at the gene ends were 5 bases for V and 4 bases for J; bases not matched to a gene: 20. CDR1 and CDR2 from the germline V gene are MGHRA and YSYEKL. This CDR3 has 19 residues.

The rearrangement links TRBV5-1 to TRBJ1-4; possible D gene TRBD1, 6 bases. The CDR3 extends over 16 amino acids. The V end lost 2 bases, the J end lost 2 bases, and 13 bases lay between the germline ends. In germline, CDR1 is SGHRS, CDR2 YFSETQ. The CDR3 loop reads CASSFQGSRTNEKLFF. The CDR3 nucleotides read TGCGCCAGCAGCTTCCAGGGGTCTAGGACTAATGAAAAACTGTTTTTT. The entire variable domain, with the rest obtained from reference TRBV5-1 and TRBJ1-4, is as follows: KAGVTQTPRYLIKTRGQQVTLSCSPISGHRSVSWYQQTPGQGLQFLFEYFSETQRNKGNFPGRFSGRQFSNSRSEMNVSTLELGDSALYLCASSFQGSRTNEKLFFGSGTQLSVL.

The CDR3 region is CASSRGTDYSYEQYF. In DNA, the CDR3 is TGCGCCAGCAGCCGAGGAACGGACTACTCCTACGAGCAGTACTTC. The V and J genes are TRBV5-1 and TRBJ2-5; a possible D gene is TRBD2 (6 bases). Near its end, the DNA agrees better with TRBJ2-7, so the J call may be wrong. The CDR3 sequence is 15 residues long. The germline gives CDR1 SGHRS, CDR2 YFSETQ.

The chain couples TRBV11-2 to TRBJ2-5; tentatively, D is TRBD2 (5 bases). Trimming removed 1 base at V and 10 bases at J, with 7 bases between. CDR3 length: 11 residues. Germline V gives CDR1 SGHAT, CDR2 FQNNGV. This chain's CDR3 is CASSLAGGQYF. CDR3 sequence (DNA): TGTGCCAGCAGCTTAGCTGGAGGCCAGTACTTC.

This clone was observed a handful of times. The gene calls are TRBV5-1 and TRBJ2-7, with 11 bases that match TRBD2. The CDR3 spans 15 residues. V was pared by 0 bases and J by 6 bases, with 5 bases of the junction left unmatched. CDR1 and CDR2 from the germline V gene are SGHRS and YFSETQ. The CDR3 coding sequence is TGCGCCAGCAGCTTGGAACTAGCGGGGGAACGCGAGCAGTACTTC. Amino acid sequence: CASSLELAGEREQYF. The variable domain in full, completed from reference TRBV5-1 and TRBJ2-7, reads KAGVTQTPRYLIKTRGQQVTLSCSPISGHRSVSWYQQTPGQGLQFLFEYFSETQRNKGNFPGRFSGRQFSNSRSEMNVSTLELGDSALYLCASSLELAGEREQYFGPGTRLTVT.

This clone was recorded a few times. As DNA, the CDR3 is TGTGCCAGCAAGCGGGACACCTTTTACAATGAGCAGTTCTTC. Translated: CASKRDTFYNEQFF. V gene TRBV6-6 combines with J gene TRBJ2-1, with a weak D call TRBD2 (7 bases). The germline CDR1 and CDR2 sequences are MNHNY and SVGAGI (reference sequence). This CDR3 region has 14 residues. The V gene lost 7 bases and the J gene lost 4 bases, with 14 bases spanning the gap.

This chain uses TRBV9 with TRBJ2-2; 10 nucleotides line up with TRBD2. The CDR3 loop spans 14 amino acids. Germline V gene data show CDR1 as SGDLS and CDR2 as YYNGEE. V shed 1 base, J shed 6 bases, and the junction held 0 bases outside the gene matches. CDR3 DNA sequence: TGTGCCAGCAGCGTAAGCGGGGGGGCCGGGGAGCTGTTTTTT. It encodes CASSVSGGAGELFF.

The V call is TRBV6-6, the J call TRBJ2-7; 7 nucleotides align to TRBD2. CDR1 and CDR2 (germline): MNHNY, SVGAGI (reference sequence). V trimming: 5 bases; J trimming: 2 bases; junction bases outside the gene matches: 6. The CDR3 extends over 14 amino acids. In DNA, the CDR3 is TGTGCCAGCAGTCCTCCCGGGACTACCTACGAGCAGTACTTC. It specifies CASSPPGTTYEQYF.

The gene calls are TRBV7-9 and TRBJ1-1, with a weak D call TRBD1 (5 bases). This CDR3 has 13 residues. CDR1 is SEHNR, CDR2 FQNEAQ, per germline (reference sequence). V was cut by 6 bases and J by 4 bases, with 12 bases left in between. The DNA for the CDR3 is TGTGCCAGCAGATTTGGGGGAGGCACTGAAGCTTTCTTT. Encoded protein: CASRFGGGTEAFF.

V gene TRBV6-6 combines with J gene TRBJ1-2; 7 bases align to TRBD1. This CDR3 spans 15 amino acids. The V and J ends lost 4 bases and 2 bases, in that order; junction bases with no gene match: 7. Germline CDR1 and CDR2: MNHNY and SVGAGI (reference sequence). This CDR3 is CASSSGTVTNYGYTF. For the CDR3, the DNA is TGTGCCAGCAGTTCCGGGACAGTTACCAACTATGGCTACACCTTC.

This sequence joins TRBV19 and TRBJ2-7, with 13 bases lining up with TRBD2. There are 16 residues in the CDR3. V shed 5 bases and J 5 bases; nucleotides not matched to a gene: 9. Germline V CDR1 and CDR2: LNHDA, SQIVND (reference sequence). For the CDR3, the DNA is TGTGCCAGTAGTCCCCCGGGACTAGCGGGAAGGAACGAGCAGTACTTC. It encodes CASSPPGLAGRNEQYF. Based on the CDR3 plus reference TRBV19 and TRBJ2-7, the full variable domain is DGGITQSPKYLFRKEGQNVTLSCEQNLNHDAMYWYRQDPGQGLRLIYYSQIVNDFQKGDIAEGYSVSREKKESFPLTVTSAQKNPTAFYLCASSPPGLAGRNEQYFGPGTRLTVT.

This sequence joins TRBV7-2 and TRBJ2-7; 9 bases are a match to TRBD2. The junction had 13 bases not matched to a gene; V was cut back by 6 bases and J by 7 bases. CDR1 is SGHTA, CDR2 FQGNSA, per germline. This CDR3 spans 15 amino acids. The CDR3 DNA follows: TGTGCCAGCAGTCCGGGCGGGAGGGCCGGGAGTGAGCAGTACTTC. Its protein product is CASSPGGRAGSEQYF.

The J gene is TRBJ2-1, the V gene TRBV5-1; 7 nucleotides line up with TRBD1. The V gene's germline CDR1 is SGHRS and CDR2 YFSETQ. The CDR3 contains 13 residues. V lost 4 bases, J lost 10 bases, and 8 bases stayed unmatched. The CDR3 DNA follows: TGCGCCAGCAGCCCCACAGGGGATGGGGAGCAGTTCTTC. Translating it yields CASSPTGDGEQFF.

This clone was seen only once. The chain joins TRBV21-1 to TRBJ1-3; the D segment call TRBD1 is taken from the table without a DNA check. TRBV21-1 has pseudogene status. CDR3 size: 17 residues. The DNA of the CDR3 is TGTGCCAGCAGCAAAGAGAAGGGCAGGGGGTTTGGAAACACCATATATTTT. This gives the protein CASSKEKGRGFGNTIYF.

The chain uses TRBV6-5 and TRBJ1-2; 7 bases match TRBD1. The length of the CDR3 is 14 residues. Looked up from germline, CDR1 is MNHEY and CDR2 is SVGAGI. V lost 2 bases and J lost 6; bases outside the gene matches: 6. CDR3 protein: CASSYATGNDGYTF. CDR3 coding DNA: TGTGCCAGCAGTTACGCGACAGGGAATGATGGCTACACCTTC.

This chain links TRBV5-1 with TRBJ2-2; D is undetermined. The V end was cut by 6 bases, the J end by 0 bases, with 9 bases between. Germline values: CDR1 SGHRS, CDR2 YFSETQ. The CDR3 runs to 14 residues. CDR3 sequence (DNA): TGCGCCAGCAAAGAAGCTACGAACACCGGGGAGCTGTTTTTT. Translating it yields CASKEATNTGELFF.

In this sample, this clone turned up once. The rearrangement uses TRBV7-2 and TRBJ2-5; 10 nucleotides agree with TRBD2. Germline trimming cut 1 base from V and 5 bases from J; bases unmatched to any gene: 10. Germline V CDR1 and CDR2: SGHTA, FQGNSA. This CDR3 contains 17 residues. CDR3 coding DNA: TGTGCCAGCAGCTTAGGGGGCGGGCTAGCGGGGGCGGAGACCCAGTACTTC. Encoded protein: CASSLGGGLAGAETQYF.

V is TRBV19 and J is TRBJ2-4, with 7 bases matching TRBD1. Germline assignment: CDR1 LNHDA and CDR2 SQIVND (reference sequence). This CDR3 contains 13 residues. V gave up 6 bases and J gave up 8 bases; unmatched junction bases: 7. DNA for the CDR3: TGTGCCAGTAGGTCGACAGGGACAGACATTCAGTACTTC. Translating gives CASRSTGTDIQYF.

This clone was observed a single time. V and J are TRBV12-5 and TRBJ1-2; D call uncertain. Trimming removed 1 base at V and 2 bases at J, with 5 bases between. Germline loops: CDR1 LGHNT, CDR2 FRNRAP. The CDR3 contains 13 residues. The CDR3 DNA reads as TGTGCTAGTGGTTTGGGGGAGAACTATGGCTACACCTTC. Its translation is CASGLGENYGYTF.

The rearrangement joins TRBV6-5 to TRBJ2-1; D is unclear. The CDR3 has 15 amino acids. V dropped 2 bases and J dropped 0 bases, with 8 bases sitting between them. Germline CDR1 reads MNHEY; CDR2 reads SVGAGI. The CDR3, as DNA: TGTGCCAGCAGTTACGACACGAGCTCCTACAATGAGCAGTTCTTC. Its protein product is CASSYDTSSYNEQFF.

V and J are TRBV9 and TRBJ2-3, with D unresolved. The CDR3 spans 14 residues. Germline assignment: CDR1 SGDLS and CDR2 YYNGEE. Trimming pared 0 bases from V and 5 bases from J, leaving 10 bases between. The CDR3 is CASSVGQNLDTQYF. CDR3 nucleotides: TGTGCCAGCAGCGTAGGGCAGAACCTAGATACGCAGTATTTT.

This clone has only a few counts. The CDR3 DNA sequence: TGTGCCAGTAGTATAGGACGGCAGGGCTTAGCTAACTATGGCTACACCTTC. It translates to CASSIGRQGLANYGYTF. The chain couples TRBV19 to TRBJ1-2; TRBD1 might be the D (5 bases). V was clipped by 1 base and J by 0 bases, with 15 bases between them. CDR3 size: 17 residues. Germline loops: CDR1 LNHDA, CDR2 SQIVND (reference sequence).

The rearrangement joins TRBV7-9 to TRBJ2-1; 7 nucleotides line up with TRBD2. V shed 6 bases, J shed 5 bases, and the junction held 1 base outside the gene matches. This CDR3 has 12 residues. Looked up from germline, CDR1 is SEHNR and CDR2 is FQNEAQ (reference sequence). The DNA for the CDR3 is TGTGCCAGCAGGCGGGAGAACAATGAGCAGTTCTTC. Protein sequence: CASRRENNEQFF.

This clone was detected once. This CDR3 reads CSGQGISTDTQYF. In DNA, the CDR3 is TGCAGCGGACAGGGGATATCCACAGATACGCAGTATTTT. V and J are TRBV29-1 and TRBJ2-3, with 8 bases identical to TRBD1. The CDR3 runs 13 residues. V dropped 7 bases and J dropped 2; count of bases not matched to a gene: 5. Germline CDR1 SQVTM, CDR2 ANQGSEA.

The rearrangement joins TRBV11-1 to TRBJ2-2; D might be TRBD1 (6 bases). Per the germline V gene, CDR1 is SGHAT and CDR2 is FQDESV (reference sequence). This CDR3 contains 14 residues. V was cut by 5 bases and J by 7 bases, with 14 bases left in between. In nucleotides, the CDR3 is TGTGCCAGCAGCGGACAGAGTGCGATCGGGGAGCTGTTTTTT. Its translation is CASSGQSAIGELFF.

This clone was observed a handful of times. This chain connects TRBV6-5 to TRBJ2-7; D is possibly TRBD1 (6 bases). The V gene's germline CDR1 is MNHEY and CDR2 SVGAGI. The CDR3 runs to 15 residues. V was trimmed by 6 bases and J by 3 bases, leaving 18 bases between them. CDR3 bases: TGTGCCAGCAGCCCCACAGGGAATCAATACTACGAGCAGTACTTC. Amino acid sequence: CASSPTGNQYYEQYF.

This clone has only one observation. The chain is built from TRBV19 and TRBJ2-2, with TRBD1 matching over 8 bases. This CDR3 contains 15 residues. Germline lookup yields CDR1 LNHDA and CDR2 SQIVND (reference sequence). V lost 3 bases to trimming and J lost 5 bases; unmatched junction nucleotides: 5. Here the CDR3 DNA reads TGTGCCAGTAGTATGGCTCAGGGGGCGACCGGGGAGCTGTTTTTT. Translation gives CASSMAQGATGELFF.

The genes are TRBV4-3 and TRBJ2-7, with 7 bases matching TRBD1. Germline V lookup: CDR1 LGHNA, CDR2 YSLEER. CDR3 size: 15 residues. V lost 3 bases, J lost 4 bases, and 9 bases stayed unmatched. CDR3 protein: CASSHATGLDYEQYF. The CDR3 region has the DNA TGCGCCAGCAGCCACGCGACAGGGCTCGATTACGAGCAGTACTTC.